This TCR beta chain derives from a study of cytotoxic CD8 clonotypes in ibrutinib-treated CLL (dated by TCRdb to the early 2020s). For the wider study: In this cohort, approximately 14 patients were treatment-naive and roughly 10 were relapsed/refractory, while some 18 had unmutated IGHV. Samples at response were collected after a median of 12 months of treatment, with a range of roughly 6 to 36 months. Of the 86 participants in the trial, about 25 had longitudinal samples available. Every sample from remission and from progressive disease was obtained while the patients were still on ibrutinib. Cryopreserved peripheral blood mononuclear cells were obtained before treatment, at response, and at either sustained remission or disease progression. Responses were partial in roughly 24 patients and complete in 2; after median about 70 months follow-up, around 15 stayed in remission and approximately twelve progressed. On average, each sample yielded about 250,000 productive templates and roughly 95,000 productive rearrangements.

On the study overall, not on this receptor specifically: At baseline, clonality was higher than in age-matched healthy donors and showed a strong correlation with circulating CD8+ T-cell counts. Public clonotypes were rare and either shrank or stayed stable during treatment, and the rise in clonality at ibrutinib response reflected expansion of private clonotypes. Sampling times were not matched between sustained-remission and progressing patients, and lymph node repertoires were not studied. An increase in clonality was observed at ibrutinib response, with clonality remaining stable during sustained remission and falling back toward baseline at progression.

Details on this clone: Its binding antigen is unknown. No much larger clone is present one base from it, and per-base qualities are unavailable.

In light of the paper, this sample's time point label describes: eleven to twelve months on ibrutinib. For TCR beta library preparation, roughly 2.1 micrograms of genomic DNA was extracted from cryopreserved PBMCs. Longitudinal blood samples from CLL patients on ibrutinib monotherapy were analyzed using high-throughput TCR beta sequencing. The patients were enrolled in a single-center, open-label phase 2 trial of ibrutinib monotherapy. According to the germline V gene, CDR1 reads SQVTM and CDR2 reads ANQGSEA. The cysteine opens and the phenylalanine closes a CDR3 of 16 amino acids. Of the read, only the CDR3 DNA is kept; its 48 bases are in frame from base 1. V is cut by 7 bases and J by 0 bases, and the space between the germline ends is 19 bases. The goal of deep resolution MiSeq sequencing was a depth between 1 in 1 million and 1 in 200,000 T cells, and coverage averaged 10x per clonotype. TCR beta libraries were generated with the immunoSEQ hsTCRB Kit. As for how the authors treated the data: ImmunoSEQ Data Assistant and ImmunoSEQ Analyzer were used for data analysis, and V, D and J genes were assigned according to IMGT definitions. Clonality was computed as one minus normalized Shannon entropy of productive rearrangement frequencies, ranging from 0 to 1. Public clonotype analysis was restricted to overrepresented clonotypes comprising at least 0.05% of each patient's repertoire. Repertoires from approximately 12 age-matched healthy donors in immuneACCESS were used as clonality controls. The clones in this table, taken by TCRdb from immuneACCESS, are in-frame only. Not every clone is retained; where verified, under half of the shortfall comes from an unresolved V gene, and the cause of the rest is unknown. That table furnishes V, J and clone size, whereas the DNA furnished D and trimming. This sample gives fewer than 70,000 clones in total; approximately 71% of them show up just once. The top ten hold 40% to 45% of the sample.

The rearrangement combines TRBV29-1 with TRBJ1-3; D gene: possibly TRBD1, on 5 matching bases. The sample consisted of PBMCs, taken after 12 months of ibrutinib treatment. This receptor was taken from a human donor with chronic lymphocytic leukemia. The DNA reads as follows: TGCAGCGCCGAAGTGGGGGGATGGGGCTCTGGAAACACCATATATTTT. This gives the protein CSAEVGGWGSGNTIYF.